This T cell receptor (beta chain) was captured by sequencing in a study of T cells in narcolepsy. CDR3 length: 15 residues. In germline, CDR1 is MNHEY, CDR2 SMNVEV (reference sequence). Trimming cost V 5 bases and J 3 bases; bases outside gene matches: 8. This clone showed up just once. Measured with immunoSEQ multiplex PCR; TCRdb has only the in-frame clones, and not every one. The sample lists about 40,000 clones; more than 70% were seen once. The clonotype originates from a human donor with narcolepsy. Sequencing used CD45RA- memory CD4+ T cells from PBMCs. The rearrangement uses TRBV27 and TRBJ2-3, with TRBD2 matching 7 bases. The CDR3 DNA reads TGTGCCAGCAGTCTAGGGAGGGGCGCTACAGATACGCAGTATTTT. This sequence encodes CASSLGRGATDTQYF.